The 12 T cell receptor beta chains listed next were all sequenced from one sample in a study of blood T cell repertoires in COVID-19. The protocol was immunoSEQ multiplex PCR, while the TCRdb copy is restricted to in-frame clones and leaves out a portion. The table has some 240,000 clones, 80% seen once. The sample taken for sequencing was peripheral blood. These receptor sequences come from a human donor in a cohort sampled during active COVID-19.

The chain employs TRBV6-2 or TRBV6-3 and TRBJ1-5; D is unclear. CDR3 length equals 13 residues. Trimming stripped 5 bases from V and 1 base from J, with 6 bases between. In germline, CDR1 is MNHEY, CDR2 SVGEGT. The CDR3 DNA sequence: TGTGCCAGCAGTCACCTAAGCAATCAGCCCCAGCATTTT. It specifies CASSHLSNQPQHF.

V gene TRBV11-3 combines with J gene TRBJ2-2; 9 positions match TRBD1. Germline loops: CDR1 SGHNT, CDR2 YENEEA. The trim removed 4 bases at V and 2 bases at J, leaving 5 bases unmatched. This CDR3 has 16 amino acids. The CDR3 sequence is CASSSGTGINTGELFF. As DNA, the CDR3 is TGTGCCAGCAGCTCCGGGACAGGGATTAACACCGGGGAGCTGTTTTTT.

This chain links TRBV7-9 with TRBJ2-1, with unresolved D. The CDR3 is 11 residues long. CDR1 and CDR2 (germline): SEHNR, FQNEAQ (reference sequence). Trimming cost V 5 bases and J 5 bases, with 4 bases left between them. Here the CDR3 reads CASSPDNEQFF. The CDR3 coding sequence is TGTGCCAGCAGCCCTGACAATGAGCAGTTCTTC.

The chain recombines TRBV9 with TRBJ2-3; tentative D call: TRBD2 (6 bases). Trimming stripped 3 bases from V and 0 bases from J, with 11 bases between. The V gene's germline CDR1 is SGDLS and CDR2 YYNGEE. The CDR3 spans 15 residues. The CDR3 loop reads CASSAIAASTDTQYF. CDR3 nucleotides: TGTGCCAGCAGCGCAATAGCGGCTAGCACAGATACGCAGTATTTT.

J is TRBJ2-6 and V is TRBV10-3; D perhaps matches TRBD1 (6 bases). The germline gives CDR1 ENHRY, CDR2 SYGVKD. Trimming removed 8 bases from V and 4 bases from J, with 18 bases in between. The CDR3 loop spans 16 amino acids. CDR3 region: CAISGQSLGGANVLTF. DNA for the CDR3: TGTGCCATCTCCGGACAGTCCTTGGGAGGGGCCAACGTCCTGACTTTC.

The chain recombines TRBV7-3 with TRBJ1-1; a possible D gene is TRBD1 (5 bases). Between the trimmed V and J ends, which lost 6 bases and 4 bases, there was a span of 12 bases. The CDR3 runs 13 residues. Germline loops: CDR1 SGHTA, CDR2 FQGTGA. This CDR3 is CASSTGVTTEAFF. The CDR3, as DNA: TGTGCCAGCAGTACGGGGGTGACCACTGAAGCTTTCTTT.

This rearrangement joins TRBV27 to TRBJ1-2; D might be TRBD1 (6 bases). Trimming stripped 8 bases from V and 4 bases from J, with 17 bases between. The length of the CDR3 is 14 residues. CDR1 and CDR2 from the germline V gene are MNHEY and SMNVEV (reference sequence). The CDR3 region has the DNA TGTGCCAGCGGAACAGGGACGGGAGGCTATGGCTACACCTTC. This gives the protein CASGTGTGGYGYTF.

The chain carries TRBV28 and TRBJ1-2; D uncertain. The ends were cut back, 8 bases at V and 6 bases at J, with 7 bases in the middle. The CDR3 runs to 10 residues. Germline CDR1 MDHEN, CDR2 SYDVKM. CDR3 DNA: TGTGCCAGCTACAGAAATGGCTACACCTTC. This translates into CASYRNGYTF.

This chain uses TRBV3-1 (or the pseudogene TRBV3-2) with TRBJ1-1, with 8 bases lining up with TRBD1. Germline CDR1 is LGHDT and CDR2 is YNNKEL (reference sequence). The CDR3 is made up of 15 amino acids. J was trimmed by 4 bases and V by 4 bases; bases with no gene match: 8. The CDR3 region is CASSPVLTGGTEAFF. As DNA, the CDR3 is TGTGCCAGCAGCCCCGTCCTTACAGGGGGCACTGAAGCTTTCTTT.

This clone showed up many times. The gene calls are TRBV25-1 and TRBJ2-3, with 8 bases matching TRBD2. The CDR3 covers 15 residues. V lost 7 bases and J lost 4; bases outside the gene matches: 10. Germline V gene sequence: CDR1 MGHDK, CDR2 SYGVNS. CDR3 sequence (DNA): TGTGCCAGCACCCGGGGGGGCCAAAAGTCAGATACGCAGTATTTT. Its translation: CASTRGGQKSDTQYF.

The CDR3 here is CASSVIRGRDTEAFF. CDR3 DNA: TGTGCCAGCAGCGTCATCAGGGGGCGCGACACTGAAGCTTTCTTT. The chain joins TRBV9 to TRBJ1-1; 8 bases fit TRBD1. The CDR3 length is 15 residues. Germline V gene sequence: CDR1 SGDLS, CDR2 YYNGEE. Trimming removed 2 bases from V and 3 bases from J; junction bases left unmatched: 6.

The gene calls are TRBV28 and TRBJ2-3; perhaps TRBD2 as D (6 bases). Deletions cut 6 bases from V and 6 bases from J, with 22 bases between. Germline V CDR1 and CDR2: MDHEN, SYDVKM. The CDR3 has 16 residues. CDR3 DNA sequence: TGTGCCAGCAGCCCGTCCTTGGGGGGTGGGGCGGATACGCAGTATTTT. It codes for CASSPSLGGGADTQYF.